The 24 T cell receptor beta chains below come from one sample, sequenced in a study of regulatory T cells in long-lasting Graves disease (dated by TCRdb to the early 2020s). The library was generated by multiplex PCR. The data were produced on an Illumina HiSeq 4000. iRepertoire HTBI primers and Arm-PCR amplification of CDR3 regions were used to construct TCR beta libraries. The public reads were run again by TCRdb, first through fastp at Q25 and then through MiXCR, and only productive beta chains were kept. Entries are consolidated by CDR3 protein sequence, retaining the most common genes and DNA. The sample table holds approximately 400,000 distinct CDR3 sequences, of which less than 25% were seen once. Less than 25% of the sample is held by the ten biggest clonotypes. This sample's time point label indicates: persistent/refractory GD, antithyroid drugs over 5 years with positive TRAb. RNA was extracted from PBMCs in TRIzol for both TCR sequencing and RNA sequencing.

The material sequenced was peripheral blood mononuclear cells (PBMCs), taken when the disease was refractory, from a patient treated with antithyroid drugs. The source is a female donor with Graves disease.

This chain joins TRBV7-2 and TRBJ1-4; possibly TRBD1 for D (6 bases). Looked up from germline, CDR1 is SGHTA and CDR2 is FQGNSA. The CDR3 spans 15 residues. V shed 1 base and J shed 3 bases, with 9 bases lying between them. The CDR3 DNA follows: TGTGCCAGCAGCTTAGGGGGGCGAGCTAATGAAAAACTGTTTTTT. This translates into CASSLGGRANEKLFF.

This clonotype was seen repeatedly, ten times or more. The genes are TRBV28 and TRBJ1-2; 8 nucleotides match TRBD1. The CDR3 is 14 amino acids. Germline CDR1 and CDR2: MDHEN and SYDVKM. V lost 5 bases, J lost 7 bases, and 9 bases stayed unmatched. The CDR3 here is CASSIIQGVLGYTF. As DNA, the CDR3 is TGTGCCAGCAGTATAATACAGGGGGTACTTGGCTACACCTTC.

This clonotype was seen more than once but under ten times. CDR3 residues: CASSLEGRGFGGELFF. CDR3 coding DNA: TGTGCCAGCAGCTTAGAGGGCCGGGGGTTCGGCGGGGAGCTGTTTTTT. The chain joins TRBV27 to TRBJ2-2, with D possibly being TRBD2 (6 bases). V lost 6 bases to trimming and J lost 7 bases, with 21 bases between them. Germline V gene lookup returns CDR1 MNHEY and CDR2 SMNVEV (reference sequence). The CDR3 runs 16 residues.

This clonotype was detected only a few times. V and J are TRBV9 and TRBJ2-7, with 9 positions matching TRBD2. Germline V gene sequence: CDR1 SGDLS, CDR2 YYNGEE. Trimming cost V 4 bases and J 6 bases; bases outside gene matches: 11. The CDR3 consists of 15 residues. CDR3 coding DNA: TGTGCCAGCAGCCCCCGGGGGCTAGCGGGACGCGAGCAGTACTTC. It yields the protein CASSPRGLAGREQYF.

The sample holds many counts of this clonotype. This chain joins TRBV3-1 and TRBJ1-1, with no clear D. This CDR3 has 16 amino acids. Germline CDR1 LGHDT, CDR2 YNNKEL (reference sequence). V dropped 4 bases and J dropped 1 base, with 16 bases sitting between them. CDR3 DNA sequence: TGTGCCAGCAGCCGAGCAAGGACCATGCGGAACACTGAAGCTTTCTTT. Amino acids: CASSRARTMRNTEAFF.

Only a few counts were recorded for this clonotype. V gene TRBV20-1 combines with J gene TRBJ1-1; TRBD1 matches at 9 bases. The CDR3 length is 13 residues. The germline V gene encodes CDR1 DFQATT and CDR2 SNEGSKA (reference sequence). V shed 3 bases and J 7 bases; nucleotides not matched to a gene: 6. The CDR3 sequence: CSASRDRAVEAFF. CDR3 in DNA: TGCAGTGCTAGCCGGGACAGGGCGGTTGAAGCTTTCTTT.

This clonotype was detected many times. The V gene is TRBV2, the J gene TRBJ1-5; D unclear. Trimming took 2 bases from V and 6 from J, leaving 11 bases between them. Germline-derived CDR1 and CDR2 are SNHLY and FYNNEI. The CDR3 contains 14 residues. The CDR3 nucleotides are TGTGCCAGCAGTGAAACCACCTCAGGTCAGCCCCAGCATTTT. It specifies CASSETTSGQPQHF.

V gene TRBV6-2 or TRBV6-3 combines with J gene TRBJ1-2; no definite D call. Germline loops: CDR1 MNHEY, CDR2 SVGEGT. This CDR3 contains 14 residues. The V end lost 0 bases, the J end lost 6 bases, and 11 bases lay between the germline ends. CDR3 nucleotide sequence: TGTGCCAGCAGTTACTCCCTCCAGTCGAATGGCTACACCTTC. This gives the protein CASSYSLQSNGYTF.

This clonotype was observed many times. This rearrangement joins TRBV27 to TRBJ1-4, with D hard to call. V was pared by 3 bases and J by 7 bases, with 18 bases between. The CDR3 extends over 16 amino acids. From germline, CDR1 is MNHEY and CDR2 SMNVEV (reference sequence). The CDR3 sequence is CASSFNGMGVGEKLFF. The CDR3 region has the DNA TGTGCCAGCAGTTTCAATGGGATGGGAGTCGGTGAAAAACTGTTTTTT.

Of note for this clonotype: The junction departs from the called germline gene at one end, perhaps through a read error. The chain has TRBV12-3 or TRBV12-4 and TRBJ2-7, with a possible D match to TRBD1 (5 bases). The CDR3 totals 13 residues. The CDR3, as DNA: TGTGCCAGCAGCCCCGACAGTGCCTACGGGCAGTACTTC. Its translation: CASSPDSAYGQYF.

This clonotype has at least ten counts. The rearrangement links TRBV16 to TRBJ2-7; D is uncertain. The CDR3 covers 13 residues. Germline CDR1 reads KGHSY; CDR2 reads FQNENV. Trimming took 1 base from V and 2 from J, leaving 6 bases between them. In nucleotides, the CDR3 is TGTGCCAGCAGCCAATTACCGGCCTACGAGCAGTACTTC. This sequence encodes CASSQLPAYEQYF.

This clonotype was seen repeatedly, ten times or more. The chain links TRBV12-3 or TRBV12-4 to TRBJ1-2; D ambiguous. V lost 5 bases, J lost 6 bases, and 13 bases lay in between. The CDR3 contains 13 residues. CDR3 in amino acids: CASSPRVVDGYTF. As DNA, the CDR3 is TGTGCCAGCAGTCCCCGGGTAGTAGATGGCTACACCTTC.

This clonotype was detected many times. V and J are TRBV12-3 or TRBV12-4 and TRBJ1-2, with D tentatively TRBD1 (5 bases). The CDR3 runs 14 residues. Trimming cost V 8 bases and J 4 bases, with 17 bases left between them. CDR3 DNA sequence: TGTGCCAGCGCCCCGGGGGGGGGAGGCTATGGCTACACCTTC. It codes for CASAPGGGGYGYTF.

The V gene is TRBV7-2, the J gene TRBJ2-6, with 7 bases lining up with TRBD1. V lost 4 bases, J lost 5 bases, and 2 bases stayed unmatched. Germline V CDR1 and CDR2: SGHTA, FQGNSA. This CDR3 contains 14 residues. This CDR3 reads CASSSTGRANVLTF. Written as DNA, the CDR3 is TGTGCCAGCAGCTCGACAGGGAGGGCCAACGTCCTGACTTTC.

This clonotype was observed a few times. CDR3 protein: CASSISLARTDQPQHF. The CDR3 region has the DNA TGTGCCAGTAGTATTTCTCTGGCGCGGACAGATCAGCCCCAGCATTTT. This rearrangement joins TRBV19 to TRBJ1-5; D is possibly TRBD1 (6 bases). Germline CDR1 reads LNHDA; CDR2 reads SQIVND (reference sequence). The CDR3 covers 16 residues. Between the trimmed V and J ends, which lost 3 bases and 5 bases, there was a span of 17 bases.

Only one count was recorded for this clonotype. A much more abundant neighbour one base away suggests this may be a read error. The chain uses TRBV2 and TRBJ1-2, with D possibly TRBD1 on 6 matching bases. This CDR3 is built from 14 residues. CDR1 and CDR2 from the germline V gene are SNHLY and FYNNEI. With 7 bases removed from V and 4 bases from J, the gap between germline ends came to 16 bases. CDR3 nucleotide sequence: TGTGCCAGCACCGGACAGAGACAGAGCTATGGCTACACCTTC. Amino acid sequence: CASTGQRQSYGYTF.

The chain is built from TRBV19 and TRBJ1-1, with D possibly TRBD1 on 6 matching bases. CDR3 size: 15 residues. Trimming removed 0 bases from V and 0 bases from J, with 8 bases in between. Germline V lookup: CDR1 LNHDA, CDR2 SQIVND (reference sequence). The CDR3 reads CASSIDGGVNTEAFF. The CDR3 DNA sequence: TGTGCCAGTAGTATAGACGGGGGCGTGAACACTGAAGCTTTCTTT.

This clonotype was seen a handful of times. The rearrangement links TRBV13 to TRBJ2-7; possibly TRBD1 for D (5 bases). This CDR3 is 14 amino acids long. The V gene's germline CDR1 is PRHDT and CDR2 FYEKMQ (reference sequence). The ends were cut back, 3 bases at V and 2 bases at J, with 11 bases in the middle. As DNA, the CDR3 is TGTGCCAGCAGCTTGTCCGACAGCCCCTACGAGCAGTACTTC. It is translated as CASSLSDSPYEQYF.

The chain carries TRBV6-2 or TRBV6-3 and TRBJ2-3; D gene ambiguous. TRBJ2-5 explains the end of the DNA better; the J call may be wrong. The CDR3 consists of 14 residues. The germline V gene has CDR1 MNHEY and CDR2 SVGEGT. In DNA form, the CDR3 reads TGTGCCAGCAGTTACTCGACCTTGAGGGAGACCCAGTACTTC. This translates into CASSYSTLRETQYF.

Written as DNA, the CDR3 is TGTGCCAGCAGCCCACAGGGACTAGCGGGAGTCACCAACTCCTACGAGCAGTACTTC. Translated: CASSPQGLAGVTNSYEQYF. The gene calls are TRBV3-1 and TRBJ2-7; 14 bases are a match to TRBD2. After removal of 4 bases from V and 0 bases from J, the junction contained 11 bases not matched to a gene. The CDR3 loop spans 19 amino acids. Germline V gene lookup returns CDR1 LGHDT and CDR2 YNNKEL (reference sequence).

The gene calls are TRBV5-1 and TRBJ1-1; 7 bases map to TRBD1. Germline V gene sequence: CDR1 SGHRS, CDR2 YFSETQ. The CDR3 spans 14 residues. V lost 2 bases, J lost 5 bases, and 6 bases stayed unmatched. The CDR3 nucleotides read TGCGCCAGCAGCTTCGGACAGGCACTAACTGAAGCTTTCTTT. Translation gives CASSFGQALTEAFF.

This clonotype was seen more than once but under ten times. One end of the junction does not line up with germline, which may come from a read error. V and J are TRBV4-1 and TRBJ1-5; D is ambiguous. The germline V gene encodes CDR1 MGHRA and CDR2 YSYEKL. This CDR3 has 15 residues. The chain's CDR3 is CASSQDRWSNQPQHF. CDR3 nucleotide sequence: TGTGCCAGCAGCCAAGATAGGTGGAGCAATCAGCCCCAGCATTTT.

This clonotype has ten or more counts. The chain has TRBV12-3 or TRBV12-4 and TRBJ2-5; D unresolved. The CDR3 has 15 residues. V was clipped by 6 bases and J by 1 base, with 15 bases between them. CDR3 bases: TGTGCCAGCAGCCGACGTGGGCAAATCCAAGAGACCCAGTACTTC. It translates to CASSRRGQIQETQYF.

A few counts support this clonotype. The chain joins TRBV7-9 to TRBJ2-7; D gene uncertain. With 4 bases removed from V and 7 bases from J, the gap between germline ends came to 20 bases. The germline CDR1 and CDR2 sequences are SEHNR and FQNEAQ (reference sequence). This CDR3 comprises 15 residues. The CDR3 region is CASSSPTTQDPEQYF. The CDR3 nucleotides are TGTGCCAGCAGCTCACCAACTACCCAAGATCCGGAGCAGTACTTC.